One and the same sample provided the 13 T cell receptor beta chains below, sequenced in a study of PD-1 blockade in classical Hodgkin lymphoma. TCRdb keeps only in-frame clones here, not all; method: immunoSEQ multiplex PCR. The sample holds tens of thousands of clones, approximately 86% seen once. Time point defined: cycle 4 day 1 (C4D1), after five to seven weeks of nivolumab. Each and every patient relapsed after autologous stem cell transplantation, and patients got differing brentuximab vedotin exposure. The sequencing used peripheral blood mononuclear cells (PBMCs), collected before the fourth cycle of nivolumab. The receptors were gathered from a human donor with classical Hodgkin lymphoma.

This sequence joins TRBV15 and TRBJ1-1; D perhaps matches TRBD1 (6 bases). Germline V CDR1 and CDR2: LNHNV, YYDKDF (reference sequence). Trimming left V 0 bases short and J 7 bases short, with 15 bases between. CDR3 length equals 15 residues. The CDR3 loop is CATSRDKRVRGEAFF. CDR3 DNA sequence: TGTGCCACCAGCAGAGATAAGAGGGTCAGGGGTGAAGCTTTCTTT. Full variable domain (remainder filled in from reference TRBV15 and TRBJ1-1): DAMVIQNPRYQVTQFGKPVTLSCSQTLNHNVMYWYQQKSSQAPKLLFHYYDKDFNNEADTPDNFQSRRPNTSFCFLDIRSPGLGDTAMYLCATSRDKRVRGEAFFGQGTRLTVV.

V and J are TRBV29-1 and TRBJ1-1; D is undetermined. Germline CDR1 SQVTM, CDR2 ANQGSEA. V was clipped by 7 bases and J by 1 base, with 10 bases between them. CDR3 length equals 12 residues. The CDR3 region has the DNA TGCAGCGGGCAGCCCTCGAACACTGAAGCTTTCTTT. Translated: CSGQPSNTEAFF.

The V and J genes are TRBV4-2 and TRBJ2-5; 8 nucleotides line up with TRBD2. In germline, CDR1 is LGHNA, CDR2 YNFKEQ. J was trimmed by 4 bases and V by 3 bases; bases with no gene match: 7. The CDR3 has 15 residues. The CDR3, as DNA: TGTGCCAGCAGCCAGACGGGAGGGCATGGAGAGACCCAGTACTTC. As protein: CASSQTGGHGETQYF.

The V gene is TRBV21-1, the J gene TRBJ1-6; the table names TRBD1, a call not compared with the DNA. TRBV21-1 constitutes a pseudogene. The CDR3 consists of 16 residues. CDR3 in DNA: TGTGCCAGCAGCAAAGTCAGGGGGCCCGAGAATTCACCCCTCCACTTT. It encodes CASSKVRGPENSPLHF.

CDR3 sequence: CASSRDFAYEQYF. CDR3 DNA sequence: TGTGCCAGCAGCCGGGACTTCGCCTACGAGCAGTACTTC. The chain employs TRBV6-5 and TRBJ2-7; possible D gene TRBD2, 6 bases. V lost 6 bases and J lost 2, with 11 bases in between. The CDR3 loop spans 13 amino acids. Germline V gene sequence: CDR1 MNHEY, CDR2 SVGAGI.

The rearrangement uses TRBV4-1 and TRBJ1-5; D possibly corresponds to TRBD1 (5 bases). CDR1 and CDR2 (germline): MGHRA, YSYEKL. The CDR3 extends over 16 amino acids. Trimming took off 3 bases at V and 5 bases at J, with 17 bases between the two ends. The CDR3 coding sequence is TGCGCCAGCAGCCAGGGAGGGAGGGGCGCGGATCAGCCCCAGCATTTT. The encoded protein is CASSQGGRGADQPQHF.

This clone was counted once. The genes are TRBV9 and TRBJ1-3; D is possibly TRBD1 (5 bases). The CDR3 is made up of 14 amino acids. Germline V gene lookup returns CDR1 SGDLS and CDR2 YYNGEE. The V gene lost 2 bases and the J gene lost 1 base, with 7 bases spanning the gap. CDR3: CASSVTVSGNTIYF. The CDR3 bases are TGTGCCAGCAGCGTGACAGTGTCTGGAAACACCATATATTTT.

This chain joins TRBV5-1 and TRBJ2-7; 11 bases are a match to TRBD2. This CDR3 is 14 amino acids long. From germline, CDR1 is SGHRS and CDR2 YFSETQ. Trimming at V came to 4 bases and at J to 3 bases, leaving 3 bases not matched to a gene. The CDR3 bases are TGCGCCAGCAGCGTCGGACTAGCGGGCTACGAGCAGTACTTC. Translated, it gives CASSVGLAGYEQYF. Together with reference TRBV5-1 and TRBJ2-7, the CDR3 gives the full variable domain: KAGVTQTPRYLIKTRGQQVTLSCSPISGHRSVSWYQQTPGQGLQFLFEYFSETQRNKGNFPGRFSGRQFSNSRSEMNVSTLELGDSALYLCASSVGLAGYEQYFGPGTRLTVT.

The chain employs TRBV7-6 and TRBJ2-2, with TRBD2 matching 16 bases. Per the germline V gene, CDR1 is SGHVS and CDR2 is FNYEAQ. V lost 5 bases to trimming and J lost 0 bases; unmatched junction nucleotides: 6. The CDR3 covers 19 residues. The CDR3 reads CASSPSGLAGGANTGELFF. DNA for the CDR3: TGTGCCAGCAGCCCCTCGGGACTAGCGGGGGGGGCGAACACCGGGGAGCTGTTTTTT.

V and J are TRBV11-2 and TRBJ2-3, with D hard to call. The CDR3 is made up of 13 amino acids. The germline CDR1 and CDR2 sequences are SGHAT and FQNNGV. Trimming took 6 bases from V and 7 from J, leaving 14 bases between them. CDR3 in amino acids: CASRGHGIYTQYF. CDR3 nucleotide sequence: TGTGCCAGCAGGGGCCACGGCATTTATACGCAGTATTTT.

This clone was detected only once. The genes are TRBV5-1 and TRBJ1-2, with TRBD1 as a possible D gene (6 bases). Trimming took off 0 bases at V and 8 bases at J, with 14 bases between the two ends. The CDR3 contains 14 residues. CDR1 is SGHRS, CDR2 YFSETQ, per germline. The CDR3 DNA is TGCGCCAGCAGCTTGGGAAGGACAGTGGGGGGCTACACCTTC. Protein: CASSLGRTVGGYTF.

In its sample, this clone was seen once. The chain carries TRBV29-1 and TRBJ2-5, with D tentatively TRBD1 (5 bases). The CDR3 has 14 amino acids. CDR1 and CDR2 (germline): SQVTM, ANQGSEA. V lost 6 bases and J 3 bases, leaving 17 bases between the germline ends. The DNA of the CDR3 is TGCAGCGTCCCCCCCCTCGCCAGGGAAGAGACCCAGTACTTC. It is translated as CSVPPLAREETQYF.

The genes are TRBV6-1 and TRBJ1-2; maybe TRBD1 (5 bases). There are 14 residues in the CDR3. Trimming removed 6 bases from V and 0 bases from J, with 11 bases in between. Germline CDR1 reads MNHNS; CDR2 reads SASEGT. The CDR3 loop is CASSHGTANYGYTF. DNA of the CDR3: TGTGCCAGCAGCCATGGGACGGCTAACTATGGCTACACCTTC.